This T cell receptor (beta chain) was profiled in a study of Ad26.COV2.S vaccination and SARS-CoV-2 variants. Looking at the study overall: The vaccine Ad26.COV2.S was put into the muscle once, or twice with 56 days between. Study-wide findings and caveats: Responses of T cells in total may have been underestimated by the TCR breadth and depth analyses. Ad26.COV2.S recipients had broader spike-specific TCRs (P = 0.0014).

Treatment: roughly 20 received Ad26.COV2.S at low or high dose, single or two shots; 5 received placebo; per-sample allocation not given. The samples were gathered on day 63 after the first injection of vaccine or placebo. Boston supplied an adult donor aged 18-55 years. The V segment lost 3 bases and the J segment 0 bases; nucleotides outside the gene matches: 9. The germline gives CDR1 KGHSH, CDR2 LQKENI. This CDR3 has 19 amino acids. The protocol was immunoSEQ multiplex PCR, while the TCRdb copy is restricted to in-frame clones and leaves out a portion. The sample records about 680,000 clones, more than 80% being singletons. Regarding this clone: Its antigen is unidentified.

The chain recombines TRBV18 with TRBJ2-3, with TRBD2 matching 13 bases. The sequencing here drew on peripheral blood, taken in a trial of Ad26.COV2.S vaccine versus placebo. This receptor was obtained from a person between 18 and 65 years old who received the Ad26.COV2.S COVID-19 vaccine or a placebo. The CDR3 nucleotides are TGTGCCAGCTCACCCTTAGCACTAGCGGGGGGGCGCAGCACAGATACGCAGTATTTT. Translating it yields CASSPLALAGGRSTDTQYF.